The text below deals with one T cell receptor beta chain. Its antigen remains unidentified. RNA extraction was followed by reverse transcription into cDNA, which acted as the sequencing template. The data were produced by immunoSEQ multiplex PCR, yet TCRdb's version contains in-frame clones alone and is incomplete. Found here are 6,500 to 8,000 clones, roughly 55% of them singletons; the top ten hold around 14%. These data are taken from a study of CD8+ T cells in alopecia areata. Study-wide context: Treatment ran 6 to 18 months, with 6 months of follow-up afterward. Overall study results and limits: Scalp samples also contribute reads from the resident alphabeta T cells found in normal skin. Higher clonality was seen in lesional scalp than in normal scalp, especially in alopecia totalis/universalis.

Individuals with alopecia areata gave both lesional scalp punch biopsies and peripheral blood for collection. The germline V gene has CDR1 MDHEN and CDR2 SYDVKM. J was trimmed by 3 bases and V by 7 bases; bases with no gene match: 12. The CDR3 is 16 residues long. The chain couples TRBV28 to TRBJ2-1; TRBD2 matches at 7 bases. The sequencing here drew on skin, taken at week 0. The receptor's source is a human donor with alopecia areata. The CDR3 coding sequence is TGTGCCAGCATCAACCGACGGGGGGACCACTACAATGAGCAGTTCTTC. Residues: CASINRRGDHYNEQFF.